This entry describes one TCR beta chain. Its antigen is unidentified. Germline V CDR1 and CDR2: SGHDT, YYEEEE. The CDR3 extends over 16 amino acids. V was shortened by 0 bases and J by 0 bases, with 11 bases between the two germline ends. The data were obtained in a study of cytomegalovirus exposure and HLA in healthy donors. General study findings and limits: A later analysis appeared to link common viral pathogens to several of the most significant clusters. There were some public TCRs occurring in many donors, but most TCR sequences were rare.

Researchers ran the PCR with 60 Vbeta and 13 Jbeta primers. The method was immunoSEQ multiplex PCR; TCRdb's version includes in-frame clones alone and lacks a portion of them. Its clone listing holds roughly 72,000 clones. The chain uses TRBV5-6 and TRBJ2-3, with D unclear. The sequencing sample was made of PBMCs. This sequence was found in a man aged 18 to 30 in good health and CMV-seropositive. Here the CDR3 DNA reads TGTGCCAGCAGCTTGGTGGCCTCCTTTAGCACAGATACGCAGTATTTT. Translated, it gives CASSLVASFSTDTQYF.